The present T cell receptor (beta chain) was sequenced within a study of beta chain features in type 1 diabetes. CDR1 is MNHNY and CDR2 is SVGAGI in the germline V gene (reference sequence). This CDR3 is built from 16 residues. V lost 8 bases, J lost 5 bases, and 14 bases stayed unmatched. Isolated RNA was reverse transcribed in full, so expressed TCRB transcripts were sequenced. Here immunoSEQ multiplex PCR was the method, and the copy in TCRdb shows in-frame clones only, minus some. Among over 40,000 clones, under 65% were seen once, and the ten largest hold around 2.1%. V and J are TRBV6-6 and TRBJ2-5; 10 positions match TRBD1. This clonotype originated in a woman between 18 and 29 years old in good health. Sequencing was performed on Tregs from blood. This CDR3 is CASRSGTGVNGETQYF. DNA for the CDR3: TGTGCCAGCCGGTCCGGGACAGGGGTGAACGGGGAGACCCAGTACTTC.